The 20 T cell receptor beta chains in this list originate from one sample, sequenced in a study of cytotoxic CD8 clonotypes in ibrutinib-treated CLL. The data were produced by immunoSEQ multiplex PCR, yet TCRdb's version contains in-frame clones alone and is incomplete. This sample has roughly 180,000 clones, with around 70% found just once. Sequences were derived from PBMCs, sampled after 24 months of ibrutinib treatment. The receptors derive from a human donor with chronic lymphocytic leukemia.

The table lists this clone with a few counts. The chain links TRBV28 to TRBJ1-1, with D possibly being TRBD1 (5 bases). V was cut by 5 bases and J by 3 bases, with 10 bases left in between. Germline V gene lookup returns CDR1 MDHEN and CDR2 SYDVKM. The CDR3 runs to 13 residues. The CDR3 spells CASSGRGYTEAFF. The CDR3 DNA sequence: TGTGCCAGCAGTGGCCGGGGGTACACTGAAGCTTTCTTT.

The V call is TRBV5-1, the J call TRBJ2-7; 7 bases align to TRBD2. Trimming at V came to 4 bases and at J to 6 bases, leaving 10 bases not matched to a gene. CDR1 SGHRS and CDR2 YFSETQ come from the germline V gene. This CDR3 is 14 amino acids long. In DNA form, the CDR3 reads TGCGCCAGCAGCCACACTAGCGCGAGCTTCGAGCAGTACTTC. Translated, it gives CASSHTSASFEQYF.

The chain links TRBV9 to TRBJ2-1; TRBD2 matches at 7 bases. The CDR3 is made up of 15 amino acids. Per the germline V gene, CDR1 is SGDLS and CDR2 is YYNGEE. The trim removed 0 bases at V and 4 bases at J, leaving 4 bases unmatched. CDR3 in DNA: TGTGCCAGCAGCGTAGATGGCGGGAGTTACAATGAGCAGTTCTTC. Translating it yields CASSVDGGSYNEQFF.

As concerns this clone: An end of the junction differs from the germline gene, which may be a read error. The V call is TRBV7-7, the J call TRBJ2-2; 10 bases fit TRBD2. The germline CDR1 and CDR2 sequences are SSHAT and FNYEAQ (reference sequence). CDR3 length equals 16 residues. The CDR3: CASSLVGTSVTGELFF. For the CDR3, the DNA is TGTGCTAGCAGCTTAGTAGGGACTAGCGTCACCGGGGAGCTGTTTTTT.

V and J are TRBV5-1 and TRBJ2-7; no firm D call. From germline, CDR1 is SGHRS and CDR2 YFSETQ. The ends were cut back, 0 bases at V and 2 bases at J, with 9 bases in the middle. The CDR3 is 14 amino acids. The CDR3 reads CASSLDDPTYEQYF. DNA for the CDR3: TGCGCCAGCAGCTTGGACGACCCTACCTACGAGCAGTACTTC.

This clone was seen a single time. The chain couples TRBV30 to TRBJ2-7; TRBD1 matches 7 bases. The trim removed 8 bases at V and 0 bases at J, leaving 7 bases unmatched. CDR3 length: 13 residues. Germline assignment: CDR1 GTSNPN and CDR2 SVGIG (reference sequence). The CDR3 here is CAQNPGGSYEQYF. CDR3 DNA: TGTGCCCAGAATCCAGGGGGCTCCTACGAGCAGTACTTC.

V and J are TRBV29-1 and TRBJ2-7; unclear D gene. CDR1 is SQVTM and CDR2 is ANQGSEA in the germline V gene. V shed 7 bases and J shed 0 bases, with 10 bases lying between them. This CDR3 spans 12 amino acids. CDR3 protein: CSARASSYEQYF. The CDR3 DNA follows: TGCAGCGCCCGGGCTAGCTCCTACGAGCAGTACTTC.

The rearrangement uses TRBV30 and TRBJ2-1, with 14 bases aligning to TRBD2. The J segment lost 4 bases and the V segment lost 3 bases, leaving 5 bases of the junction unmatched. The germline gives CDR1 GTSNPN, CDR2 SVGIG (reference sequence). This CDR3 is 16 amino acids long. The CDR3 loop reads CAWSEGTSGSYNEQFF. In nucleotides, the CDR3 is TGTGCCTGGAGCGAAGGGACTAGCGGGAGTTACAATGAGCAGTTCTTC. Using reference TRBV30 and TRBJ2-1 for the parts outside the CDR3, the full variable domain is SQTIHQWPATLVQPVGSPLSLECTVEGTSNPNLYWYRQAAGRGLQLLFYSVGIGQISSEVPQNLSASRPQDRQFILSSKKLLLSDSGFYLCAWSEGTSGSYNEQFFGPGTRLTVL.

The chain employs TRBV11-2 and TRBJ2-2; 9 bases map to TRBD2. Germline trimming cut 7 bases from V and 0 bases from J; bases unmatched to any gene: 12. This CDR3 has 18 residues. The germline CDR1 and CDR2 sequences are SGHAT and FQNNGV. The CDR3 bases are TGTGCCAGCACCCAGAGAAGGCTAGCGGGAACGAACACCGGGGAGCTGTTTTTT. Translated: CASTQRRLAGTNTGELFF.

This clone was seen a few times. The rearrangement uses TRBV29-1 and TRBJ1-2, with a tentative D call TRBD1 (5 bases). Germline CDR1 is SQVTM and CDR2 is ANQGSEA. The CDR3 is 12 amino acids. The V end lost 8 bases, the J end lost 3 bases, and 13 bases lay between the germline ends. CDR3 DNA: TGCAGCATAGGAAGAGGGGACTATGGCTACACCTTC. Protein product: CSIGRGDYGYTF.

This clone was observed once. The chain couples TRBV30 to TRBJ2-1, with D unresolved. V gave up 1 base and J gave up 8 bases, with 12 bases separating them. The CDR3 has 13 residues. Germline CDR1 and CDR2: GTSNPN and SVGIG (reference sequence). CDR3 nucleotides: TGTGCCTGGAGTGGGGTGGAGCCCCATGAGCAGTTCTTC. It specifies CAWSGVEPHEQFF.

This sequence joins TRBV7-9 and TRBJ2-5; 7 bases are a match to TRBD1. Germline V lookup: CDR1 SEHNR, CDR2 FQNEAQ (reference sequence). V was clipped by 6 bases and J by 1 base; unmatched bases: 5. The CDR3 runs 14 residues. This CDR3 is CASSLTGVQETQYF. DNA for the CDR3: TGTGCCAGCAGTCTCACAGGGGTCCAAGAGACCCAGTACTTC. Based on the CDR3 plus reference TRBV7-9 and TRBJ2-5, the full variable domain is DTGVSQNPRHKITKRGQNVTFRCDPISEHNRLYWYRQTLGQGPEFLTYFQNEAQLEKSRLLSDRFSAERPKGSFSTLEIQRTEQGDSAMYLCASSLTGVQETQYFGPGTRLLVL.

This chain joins TRBV19 and TRBJ2-3; D is possibly TRBD2 (6 bases). CDR3 length: 17 amino acids. Germline V gene data show CDR1 as LNHDA and CDR2 as SQIVND (reference sequence). V was clipped by 3 bases and J by 6 bases, with 22 bases between them. The CDR3, as DNA: TGTGCCAGTAGTATGATGGGACCGGGACTCGGAGCGGATACGCAGTATTTT. It specifies CASSMMGPGLGADTQYF.

The chain links TRBV7-9 to TRBJ1-1; D perhaps matches TRBD1 (5 bases). The CDR3 loop spans 13 amino acids. V was trimmed by 1 base and J by 7 bases, leaving 10 bases between them. From germline, CDR1 is SEHNR and CDR2 FQNEAQ (reference sequence). Here the CDR3 DNA reads TGTGCCAGCAGCTTAGTGGAGCAGGGTGAAGCTTTCTTT. It translates to CASSLVEQGEAFF.

This clone came up once. V and J are TRBV25-1 and TRBJ2-7, with 7 positions matching TRBD2. Trimming cost V 0 bases and J 6 bases; bases outside gene matches: 5. The CDR3 extends over 14 amino acids. Germline V gene sequence: CDR1 MGHDK, CDR2 SYGVNS. This chain's CDR3 is CASSEYYGGIEQYF. The DNA for the CDR3 is TGTGCCAGCAGTGAATATTACGGGGGGATCGAGCAGTACTTC.

The chain has TRBV4-1 and TRBJ1-4, with TRBD1 as a possible D gene (6 bases). V was trimmed by 4 bases and J by 8 bases, leaving 14 bases between them. Germline V gives CDR1 MGHRA, CDR2 YSYEKL. The CDR3 is 14 amino acids. CDR3 region: CASSRLGQYEKLFF. The CDR3 DNA reads as TGCGCCAGCAGCCGACTCGGACAGTACGAAAAACTGTTTTTT.

This rearrangement joins TRBV18 to TRBJ2-1; D gene ambiguous. V was shortened by 3 bases and J by 6 bases, with 12 bases between the two germline ends. Germline CDR1 reads KGHSH; CDR2 reads LQKENI. This CDR3 region has 14 residues. The CDR3 DNA reads as TGTGCCAGCTCACCGGGCGTGGGGTTCAATGAGCAGTTCTTC. It specifies CASSPGVGFNEQFF.

V and J are TRBV5-1 and TRBJ2-1, with 10 bases identical to TRBD2. Looked up from germline, CDR1 is SGHRS and CDR2 is YFSETQ. Trimming took 1 base from V and 6 from J; bases not matched to a gene: 1. This CDR3 has 14 residues. The CDR3 DNA sequence: TGCGCCAGCAGCTTGACTAGCGGGACCAATGAGCAGTTCTTC. Its translation is CASSLTSGTNEQFF.

The V gene is TRBV2, the J gene TRBJ1-2; D possibly corresponds to TRBD1 (6 bases). V lost 8 bases, J lost 8 bases, and 18 bases lay in between. The CDR3 has 13 amino acids. The V gene's germline CDR1 is SNHLY and CDR2 FYNNEI. The CDR3 is CASSRGPPGGYTF. As DNA, the CDR3 is TGTGCCAGCTCCAGGGGACCCCCCGGCGGCTACACCTTC.

The chain recombines TRBV19 with TRBJ2-7, with D possibly matching TRBD1 (8 bases). V dropped 5 bases and J dropped 3 bases, with 23 bases sitting between them. Per the germline V gene, CDR1 is LNHDA and CDR2 is SQIVND (reference sequence). The CDR3 loop spans 17 amino acids. The CDR3 is CASSRQGAGVSIYEQYF. In DNA, the CDR3 is TGTGCCAGTAGTCGTCAGGGGGCGGGAGTTTCCATCTACGAGCAGTACTTC. The full variable domain, completed using reference TRBV19 and TRBJ2-7, is DGGITQSPKYLFRKEGQNVTLSCEQNLNHDAMYWYRQDPGQGLRLIYYSQIVNDFQKGDIAEGYSVSREKKESFPLTVTSAQKNPTAFYLCASSRQGAGVSIYEQYFGPGTRLTVT.